What follows are 23 T cell receptor beta chains derived from one specimen sequenced in a study of T cell responses to AZD1222 COVID-19 vaccine. Profiled with immunoSEQ multiplex PCR; TCRdb holds only in-frame clones, not every one. The table has tens of thousands of clones, roughly 89% seen once. Source: peripheral blood, taken 28 days after the second AZD1222 dose. These TCRs come from an adult who received the AZD1222 COVID-19 vaccine.

The genes are TRBV5-1 and TRBJ2-7, with TRBD1 as a possible D gene (6 bases). The CDR3 runs 14 residues. Germline V CDR1 and CDR2: SGHRS, YFSETQ. Trimming took off 3 bases at V and 1 base at J, with 11 bases between the two ends. The CDR3 nucleotides are TGCGCCAGCAGCTCAGGACAGATTTCCTACGAGCAGTACTTC. Translating it yields CASSSGQISYEQYF.

The rearrangement links TRBV15 to TRBJ2-7, with TRBD1 as a possible D gene (6 bases). CDR3 length: 15 amino acids. Deletions cut 3 bases from V and 0 bases from J, with 12 bases between. Germline assignment: CDR1 LNHNV and CDR2 YYDKDF (reference sequence). CDR3 in amino acids: CATSRTGTSSYEQYF. CDR3 DNA sequence: TGTGCCACCAGCAGGACCGGGACAAGCTCCTACGAGCAGTACTTC.

The rearrangement uses TRBV19 and TRBJ1-3; no reliable D call. The V gene lost 3 bases and the J gene lost 0 bases, with 3 bases spanning the gap. The length of the CDR3 is 13 residues. Per germline, CDR1 LNHDA and CDR2 SQIVND (reference sequence). CDR3 sequence (DNA): TGTGCCAGTAGTATCGACTCTGGAAACACCATATATTTT. Protein sequence: CASSIDSGNTIYF. Supplemented by reference TRBV19 and TRBJ1-3, the full variable domain reads DGGITQSPKYLFRKEGQNVTLSCEQNLNHDAMYWYRQDPGQGLRLIYYSQIVNDFQKGDIAEGYSVSREKKESFPLTVTSAQKNPTAFYLCASSIDSGNTIYFGEGSWLTVV.

This clone was counted only a few times. V gene TRBV6-5 combines with J gene TRBJ1-2, with no clear D. V was pared by 6 bases and J by 9 bases, with 14 bases between. In germline, CDR1 is MNHEY, CDR2 SVGAGI. This CDR3 has 12 amino acids. CDR3 in amino acids: CASRVNSGSYTF. The CDR3 region has the DNA TGTGCCAGCAGGGTAAACAGTGGAAGCTACACCTTC.

The V and J genes are TRBV18 and TRBJ1-4; a weak D match, TRBD1 (5 bases). Germline V gives CDR1 KGHSH, CDR2 LQKENI. Trimming took 2 bases from V and 7 from J, leaving 11 bases between them. This CDR3 contains 14 residues. The CDR3 DNA reads as TGTGCCAGCTCACCAGGGCGGGGCAGTGAAAAACTGTTTTTT. This sequence encodes CASSPGRGSEKLFF.

This chain connects TRBV5-4 to TRBJ2-3; 7 positions agree with TRBD1. The CDR3 length is 15 residues. Germline lookup yields CDR1 SGHNT and CDR2 YYREEE (reference sequence). V lost 5 bases to trimming and J lost 2 bases; unmatched junction nucleotides: 8. The CDR3 nucleotides are TGTGCCAGCAGTACCTACAGGGGATACACAGATACGCAGTATTTT. This codes for CASSTYRGYTDTQYF.

The CDR3 here is CASSSGTASGFEQFF. In DNA form, the CDR3 reads TGTGCCAGCAGTAGCGGGACTGCCTCTGGGTTTGAGCAGTTCTTC. The chain joins TRBV6-5 to TRBJ2-1; 7 bases are a match to TRBD2. CDR3 size: 15 residues. Germline V gives CDR1 MNHEY, CDR2 SVGAGI. V was clipped by 5 bases and J by 9 bases; unmatched bases: 13.

This clone was seen a few times. The CDR3 protein is CASSSISGNTIYF. The CDR3 DNA reads as TGTGCCAGCAGTTCTATTTCTGGAAACACCATATATTTT. The chain has TRBV12-3 or TRBV12-4 and TRBJ1-3, with D uncertain. Trimming took 4 bases from V and 1 from J, leaving 5 bases between them. The CDR3 consists of 13 residues.

This chain links TRBV24-1 with TRBJ2-2; maybe TRBD1 (7 bases). CDR1 is KGHDR, CDR2 SFDVKD, per germline. CDR3 length: 14 residues. V was clipped by 5 bases and J by 6 bases, with 12 bases between them. CDR3: CATSGRGEAGELFF. CDR3 in DNA: TGTGCCACCAGTGGCAGGGGGGAGGCCGGGGAGCTGTTTTTT.

The chain combines TRBV2 with TRBJ2-1; D remains ambiguous. This CDR3 region has 11 residues. CDR1 is SNHLY, CDR2 FYNNEI, per germline. V was shortened by 5 bases and J by 4 bases, with 3 bases between the two germline ends. The chain's CDR3 is CASSQYNEQFF. Here the CDR3 DNA reads TGTGCCAGCAGTCAATACAATGAGCAGTTCTTC.

The chain uses TRBV29-1 and TRBJ1-1; maybe TRBD1 (6 bases). This CDR3 has 12 amino acids. Trimming removed 7 bases from V and 3 bases from J, with 12 bases in between. The germline V gene has CDR1 SQVTM and CDR2 ANQGSEA. CDR3 bases: TGCAGCGCTCAAAGGACAGACACTGAAGCTTTCTTT. Its translation is CSAQRTDTEAFF.

There are a few counts of this clone. The genes are TRBV4-2 and TRBJ1-1; 7 bases are shared with TRBD1. V shed 3 bases and J 1 base; nucleotides not matched to a gene: 8. The CDR3 extends over 16 amino acids. The germline CDR1 and CDR2 sequences are LGHNA and YNFKEQ. CDR3 region: CASSHFGQGGNTEAFF. CDR3 DNA sequence: TGTGCCAGCAGCCATTTCGGCCAGGGGGGGAACACTGAAGCTTTCTTT.

V usage is TRBV11-2 and J usage is TRBJ1-5, with TRBD1 matching over 10 bases. The CDR3 is 14 amino acids. CDR1 SGHAT and CDR2 FQNNGV come from the germline V gene. V lost 3 bases and J lost 6; bases outside the gene matches: 2. CDR3 DNA: TGTGCCAGCAGCTTGACAGGGGGCCGTCAGCCCCAGCATTTT. Its translation is CASSLTGGRQPQHF.

The chain uses TRBV30 and TRBJ2-2; no reliable D call. Deletions cut 0 bases from V and 5 bases from J, with 13 bases between. Germline CDR1 GTSNPN, CDR2 SVGIG (reference sequence). This CDR3 contains 15 residues. DNA for the CDR3: TGTGCCTGGAGTGTAGTGGTGCAGCTAACCGGGGAGCTGTTTTTT. Its protein product is CAWSVVVQLTGELFF.

This chain joins TRBV5-8 and TRBJ1-2; TRBD1 matches at 8 bases. This CDR3 spans 14 amino acids. Looked up from germline, CDR1 is SGHTS and CDR2 is YDEGEE. Trimming took 3 bases from V and 8 from J; bases not matched to a gene: 9. Written as DNA, the CDR3 is TGTGCCAGCAGCTCCCGACAGGGGAGAGACGGCTACACCTTC. Its translation: CASSSRQGRDGYTF.

The chain combines TRBV6-5 with TRBJ1-2; 7 bases are shared with TRBD1. CDR3 length: 15 residues. V lost 5 bases, J lost 4 bases, and 10 bases stayed unmatched. The germline CDR1 and CDR2 sequences are MNHEY and SVGAGI. The CDR3 DNA reads as TGTGCCAGCAGTCGTACTGACAGGGCCCTCTATGGCTACACCTTC. It is translated as CASSRTDRALYGYTF.

The V and J genes are TRBV18 and TRBJ1-1; no reliable D call. Germline lookup yields CDR1 KGHSH and CDR2 LQKENI. This CDR3 has 15 residues. V lost 2 bases, J lost 4 bases, and 14 bases lay in between. The chain's CDR3 is CASSPVRARVTEAFF. CDR3 bases: TGTGCCAGCTCACCAGTGAGGGCGCGGGTCACTGAAGCTTTCTTT. The full variable domain, rest sourced from reference TRBV18 and TRBJ1-1, is NAGVMQNPRHLVRRRGQEARLRCSPMKGHSHVYWYRQLPEEGLKFMVYLQKENIIDESGMPKERFSAEFPKEGPSILRIQQVVRGDSAAYFCASSPVRARVTEAFFGQGTRLTVV.

The chain joins TRBV19 to TRBJ1-2; 9 nucleotides match TRBD1. The CDR3 is 14 residues long. Germline V gene lookup returns CDR1 LNHDA and CDR2 SQIVND (reference sequence). V dropped 6 bases and J dropped 6; count of bases not matched to a gene: 8. CDR3 in amino acids: CASRPTGGGDGYTF. In nucleotides, the CDR3 is TGTGCCAGTAGACCGACAGGGGGAGGAGATGGCTACACCTTC.

A single count supports this clone. This chain connects TRBV6-1 to TRBJ1-5; D unresolved. This CDR3 region has 14 residues. Germline V gene sequence: CDR1 MNHNS, CDR2 SASEGT. Trimming removed 1 base at V and 5 bases at J, with 9 bases between. Here the CDR3 DNA reads TGTGCCAGCAGTGAAGAACCTCACCATCAGCCCCAGCATTTT. It yields the protein CASSEEPHHQPQHF.

The gene calls are TRBV2 and TRBJ2-3; 11 bases are a match to TRBD2. Looked up from germline, CDR1 is SNHLY and CDR2 is FYNNEI. The CDR3 covers 13 residues. The trim removed 11 bases at V and 5 bases at J, leaving 6 bases unmatched. The CDR3 protein is CAGLAGGKDTQYF. CDR3 DNA: TGTGCCGGGCTAGCGGGGGGAAAAGATACGCAGTATTTT.

The gene calls are TRBV29-1 and TRBJ2-5; TRBD1 agrees at 7 bases. Germline V gene data show CDR1 as SQVTM and CDR2 as ANQGSEA. Trimming at V came to 8 bases and at J to 5 bases, leaving 11 bases not matched to a gene. The CDR3 is 13 amino acids. As DNA, the CDR3 is TGCAGCCTCCAAGTAGGGGGCAGGGAGACCCAGTACTTC. Protein sequence: CSLQVGGRETQYF.

In this sample, this clone turned up once. The rearrangement uses TRBV7-3 and TRBJ2-5, with TRBD2 as a possible D gene (5 bases). V was shortened by 3 bases and J by 4 bases, with 9 bases between the two germline ends. The CDR3 has 13 residues. Germline V gene sequence: CDR1 SGHTA, CDR2 FQGTGA. DNA of the CDR3: TGTGCCAGCAGCTTGACGGGGTTAGAGACCCAGTACTTC. Protein: CASSLTGLETQYF.

The V call is TRBV3-1 (or the pseudogene TRBV3-2), the J call TRBJ1-6; TRBD1 matches 7 bases. The CDR3 covers 14 residues. J was trimmed by 9 bases and V by 0 bases; bases with no gene match: 2. Per the germline V gene, CDR1 is LGHDT and CDR2 is YNNKEL (reference sequence). Here the CDR3 reads CASSQEQGGSPLHF. The CDR3 nucleotides read TGTGCCAGCAGCCAAGAGCAGGGGGGTTCACCCCTCCACTTT.